The 17 T cell receptor beta chains presented below share a single source sample, sequenced in a study of T cell repertoires in cytomegalovirus infection. TCRdb processed the reads anew with MiXCR; each CDR3 protein has one entry. Of about 600,000 distinct CDR3 sequences in the sample, roughly 24% were seen once. The sample consisted of CD8+ T cells from PBMCs. Receptors were obtained from a human donor in good health (CMV status not recorded). Some clones in this sample may be carry-over from other donors' samples.

This clonotype was found a few times. The chain carries TRBV19 and TRBJ2-7; 10 bases agree with TRBD1. Trimming cost V 8 bases and J 2 bases; bases outside gene matches: 9. The CDR3 is made up of 15 amino acids. Germline lookup yields CDR1 LNHDA and CDR2 SQIVND (reference sequence). The CDR3 nucleotides read TGTGCCAGTCCTTACCGGGACAGGGGAACCTACGAGCAGTACTTC. Residues: CASPYRDRGTYEQYF.

There are many counts of this clonotype. The chain couples TRBV7-9 to TRBJ1-2; no clear D gene. The CDR3 consists of 13 residues. Trimming shortened V by 5 bases and J by 8 bases, and 15 bases separated the two germline ends. From germline, CDR1 is SEHNR and CDR2 FQNEAQ (reference sequence). The chain's CDR3 is CASSPGLFDGYTF. In DNA form, the CDR3 reads TGTGCCAGCAGCCCGGGGTTGTTCGACGGCTACACCTTC.

Regarding this clonotype: A much larger clone differs from this one at a single base, so this may be a read error. The rearrangement joins TRBV7-8 to TRBJ2-2; the D gene could be TRBD1 or TRBD2 (5 bases each). Per the germline V gene, CDR1 is SGHVS and CDR2 is FQNEAQ. CDR3 length equals 14 residues. CDR3 bases: TGTGCCAGCAGCCTTTGGGACGTTACCGGGGATCTGTTTTTT. Translated, it gives CASSLWDVTGDLFF.

In this sample, this clonotype turned up a few times. This chain uses TRBV28 with TRBJ2-7; 8 bases are a match to TRBD2. After removal of 3 bases from V and 6 bases from J, the junction contained 7 bases not matched to a gene. CDR3 size: 14 residues. Germline CDR1 is MDHEN and CDR2 is SYDVKM. In DNA, the CDR3 is TGTGCCAGCAGTTTTAGCGGGGCCCACTCCGAGCAGTACGTC. It codes for CASSFSGAHSEQYV.

This clonotype appeared many times. The chain is built from TRBV7-6 and TRBJ2-1; D possibly corresponds to TRBD1 (5 bases). CDR1 SGHVS and CDR2 FNYEAQ come from the germline V gene. V dropped 2 bases and J dropped 0 bases, with 8 bases sitting between them. The CDR3 length is 15 residues. The CDR3 DNA sequence: TGTGCCAGCAGCTTATACAGGAACTCCTACAATGAGCAGTTCTTC. This sequence encodes CASSLYRNSYNEQFF.

Note on this clonotype: This may stem from a read error, because a much larger clone lies one nucleotide away. The chain recombines TRBV6-6 with TRBJ2-1, with 8 bases fitting TRBD1. V lost 0 bases to trimming and J lost 2 bases; unmatched junction nucleotides: 15. The CDR3 runs 20 residues. The V gene's germline CDR1 is MNHNY and CDR2 SVGAGI (reference sequence). The CDR3 sequence is CASSYSRTASDRVAYNEQFF. The CDR3 DNA sequence: TGTGCCAGCAGTTACTCGCGGACCGCGTCGGACAGGGTGGCCTACAATGAGCAGTTCTTC.

This clonotype was observed a single time. The chain combines TRBV7-9 with TRBJ2-3; D ambiguous. Germline V gene sequence: CDR1 SEHNR, CDR2 FQNEAQ (reference sequence). V lost 5 bases, J lost 0 bases, and 12 bases lay in between. The CDR3 has 15 amino acids. The DNA of the CDR3 is TGTGCCAGCAGCCTATTACGGACCAGCACAGATACGCAGTATTTT. This translates into CASSLLRTSTDTQYF.

This clonotype has ten or more counts. The rearrangement uses TRBV7-9 and TRBJ2-7; D is possibly TRBD1 (6 bases). Trimming removed 8 bases from V and 2 bases from J, with 16 bases in between. The CDR3 extends over 14 amino acids. Germline CDR1 SEHNR, CDR2 FQNEAQ (reference sequence). The CDR3 loop reads CASSSDSPTYEQYF. The CDR3 DNA reads TGTGCCAGCTCCTCGGACAGTCCAACCTACGAGCAGTACTTC.

This clonotype was counted only a few times. V usage is TRBV7-9 and J usage is TRBJ1-3; 7 bases line up with TRBD1. V was clipped by 4 bases and J by 0 bases; unmatched bases: 9. In germline, CDR1 is SEHNR, CDR2 FQNEAQ (reference sequence). The CDR3 is 17 amino acids. The CDR3 sequence: CASSSPGGGDSGNTIYF. Here the CDR3 DNA reads TGTGCCAGCAGCTCACCAGGGGGAGGGGACTCTGGAAACACCATATATTTT.

The chain links TRBV2 to TRBJ1-4, with D possibly TRBD1 on 5 matching bases. Between the trimmed V and J ends, which lost 8 bases and 4 bases, there was a span of 11 bases. The CDR3 runs to 13 residues. Per the germline V gene, CDR1 is SNHLY and CDR2 is FYNNEI. CDR3 in DNA: TGTGCCAGCGGAAGGGACCTTAATGAAAAACTGTTTTTT. Encoded protein: CASGRDLNEKLFF.

The gene calls are TRBV7-9 and TRBJ2-5, with D maybe TRBD2 (6 bases). V lost 5 bases to trimming and J lost 2 bases, with 9 bases between them. This CDR3 has 13 amino acids. Germline lookup yields CDR1 SEHNR and CDR2 FQNEAQ (reference sequence). CDR3 DNA: TGTGCCAGCAGCCCCGGGGGTCAAGAGACCCAGTACTTC. This encodes CASSPGGQETQYF.

Remarks on this clonotype: The junction does not match germline at one end; this may be a read error. The chain links TRBV20-1 to TRBJ2-7, with 16 bases lining up with TRBD2. Germline CDR1 and CDR2: DFQATT and SNEGSKA (reference sequence). The CDR3 is 17 amino acids. CDR3: CSAREPGTSGGVYVQYF. The CDR3, as DNA: TGCAGTGCTAGAGAACCCGGGACTAGCGGGGGGGTATACGTGCAGTACTTC.

This clonotype came up a few times. The V gene is TRBV9, the J gene TRBJ1-1, with D perhaps matching TRBD1 (6 bases). The CDR3 has 15 residues. CDR1 is SGDLS and CDR2 is YYNGEE in the germline V gene. Trimming stripped 0 bases from V and 0 bases from J, with 9 bases between. CDR3 DNA sequence: TGTGCCAGCAGCGTAGGGGGGCTATTGAACACTGAAGCTTTCTTT. Its translation: CASSVGGLLNTEAFF.

This clonotype was observed a handful of times. The CDR3 DNA follows: TGTGCCAGCAGCTCACTAGCGCTTTTCACAGATACGCAGTATTTT. Residues: CASSSLALFTDTQYF. The chain has TRBV11-2 and TRBJ2-3; the match to TRBD2 covers 7 bases. In germline, CDR1 is SGHAT, CDR2 FQNNGV. Losses at the gene ends were 4 bases for V and 2 bases for J; bases not matched to a gene: 6. This CDR3 region has 15 residues.

The chain combines TRBV29-1 with TRBJ1-2, with D perhaps TRBD1 (5 bases). Germline CDR1 is SQVTM and CDR2 is ANQGSEA. This CDR3 spans 12 amino acids. Between the trimmed V and J ends, which lost 6 bases and 5 bases, there was a span of 13 bases. CDR3 loop: CSVDLQGYGYTF. As DNA, the CDR3 is TGCAGCGTCGATCTCCAGGGATATGGCTACACCTTC.

This chain links TRBV20-1 with TRBJ2-6; D may match TRBD1 or TRBD2 (5 bases each). V was trimmed by 6 bases and J by 0 bases, leaving 12 bases between them. The CDR3 has 15 amino acids. Per the germline V gene, CDR1 is DFQATT and CDR2 is SNEGSKA (reference sequence). DNA of the CDR3: TGCAGTGCACCGGGACGCCCCTCTGGGGCCAACGTCCTGACTTTC. Translation gives CSAPGRPSGANVLTF.

The rearrangement uses TRBV19 and TRBJ1-1; D gene ambiguous. The germline gives CDR1 LNHDA, CDR2 SQIVND (reference sequence). V was pared by 11 bases and J by 6 bases, with 16 bases between. This CDR3 is 12 amino acids long. The DNA of the CDR3 is TGTGCCGCTAAAACGGGAGGGTCTGAAGCTTTCTTT. This encodes CAAKTGGSEAFF.